This record covers a single T cell receptor beta chain. Its antigen is not known. The CDR3 runs to 13 residues. The V and J ends lost 3 bases and 6 bases respectively, with 12 bases between them. Germline lookup yields CDR1 SGHVS and CDR2 FQNEAQ. Template switching introduced a universal primer site, and the cDNA bore unique molecular identifiers. TCRdb re-analysed the 5' RACE reads in MiXCR, keeping a single row per CDR3 protein. The table lists 200,000 or so distinct CDR3 sequences, 7.5% of them singletons. The data originate from a study of identical twins. Study results and limitations: It was out-of-frame TCR alpha sharing in monozygotic twins that models underestimated.

There were only healthy Caucasians among the donors. These data also formed part of another study, on yellow fever vaccine responses in identical twins.

The chain has TRBV7-8 and TRBJ2-7; no definite D call. The TCR was taken from a woman aged 18-30 years in good health. The source material was memory (CD45RO+) T cells sorted from blood. This CDR3 reads CASSFQGPIEQYF. The DNA of the CDR3 is TGTGCCAGCAGCTTCCAAGGACCTATCGAGCAGTACTTC.